One and the same sample provided the 32 T cell receptor beta chains below, sequenced in a study of shared clonotypes between healthy human individuals. Only in-frame clones appear in the TCRdb table, and some are missing; sequencing was by immunoSEQ multiplex PCR. The table has about 660,000 clones, less than 85% seen once. The source material was memory CD4+ T cells sorted from blood. Stated subset: CD45RA-negative fraction. Receptors were obtained from a woman in her 30s in good health.

The CDR3 loop reads CASKGLVGTGELFF. The CDR3 DNA is TGTGCCAGCAAGGGTCTAGTAGGCACCGGGGAGCTGTTTTTT. The rearrangement uses TRBV2 and TRBJ2-2; D gene uncertain. This CDR3 spans 14 amino acids. Per the germline V gene, CDR1 is SNHLY and CDR2 is FYNNEI. V lost 7 bases, J lost 4 bases, and 13 bases lay in between.

This chain uses TRBV2 with TRBJ1-2; D gene ambiguous. The CDR3 extends over 15 amino acids. CDR1 and CDR2 (germline): SNHLY, FYNNEI. V was cut by 1 base and J by 4 bases, with 13 bases left in between. This CDR3 reads CASSEGPRSSYGYTF. The CDR3 DNA reads TGTGCCAGCAGTGAAGGGCCTCGGTCGAGCTATGGCTACACCTTC.

The V gene is TRBV19, the J gene TRBJ2-5; TRBD2 agrees at 7 bases. Germline V gene data show CDR1 as LNHDA and CDR2 as SQIVND (reference sequence). The CDR3 has 18 residues. J was trimmed by 5 bases and V by 6 bases; bases with no gene match: 21. The CDR3 DNA reads as TGTGCCAGTAGCTACGCCGGACCCTCTAGCGGCTCAGTGGAGACCCAGTACTTC. Protein: CASSYAGPSSGSVETQYF.

This clone was counted at least ten times. V and J are TRBV29-1 and TRBJ2-7; TRBD1 agrees at 7 bases. Germline V lookup: CDR1 SQVTM, CDR2 ANQGSEA. The CDR3 totals 12 residues. V was clipped by 4 bases and J by 3 bases; unmatched bases: 3. The DNA of the CDR3 is TGCAGCGTTGCACAGGGGTTCTACGAGCAGTACTTC. This translates into CSVAQGFYEQYF.

The rearrangement uses TRBV2 and TRBJ2-7; TRBD1 matches at 9 bases. V was clipped by 11 bases and J by 2 bases; unmatched bases: 13. CDR1 and CDR2 (germline): SNHLY, FYNNEI. This CDR3 contains 15 residues. CDR3 loop: CAGQGSGQTTYEQYF. The CDR3 nucleotides are TGTGCCGGACAGGGGTCAGGACAGACGACCTACGAGCAGTACTTC. The full variable domain, its missing parts supplied by reference TRBV2 and TRBJ2-7, is EPEVTQTPSHQVTQMGQEVILRCVPISNHLYFYWYRQILGQKVEFLVSFYNNEISEKSEIFDDQFSVERPDGSNFTLKIRSTKLEDSAMYFCAGQGSGQTTYEQYFGPGTRLTVT.

The chain couples TRBV7-9 to TRBJ1-2; no firm D call. Trimming cost V 5 bases and J 3 bases, with 10 bases left between them. This CDR3 comprises 13 residues. Germline CDR1 and CDR2: SEHNR and FQNEAQ (reference sequence). As DNA, the CDR3 is TGTGCCAGCAGCCCAGTCGGGTACTATGGCTACACCTTC. Residues: CASSPVGYYGYTF. The full variable domain, in which reference TRBV7-9 and TRBJ1-2 provide the parts outside the CDR3, is DTGVSQNPRHKITKRGQNVTFRCDPISEHNRLYWYRQTLGQGPEFLTYFQNEAQLEKSRLLSDRFSAERPKGSFSTLEIQRTEQGDSAMYLCASSPVGYYGYTFGSGTRLTVV.

This clone was seen a single time. The gene calls are TRBV14 and TRBJ2-2; D uncertain. The V end was cut by 6 bases, the J end by 0 bases, with 8 bases between. Germline assignment: CDR1 SGHDN and CDR2 FVKESK. This CDR3 has 14 amino acids. CDR3 bases: TGTGCCAGCAGGGAAGGACCGAACACCGGGGAGCTGTTTTTT. Translating gives CASREGPNTGELFF.

This clone has only a few counts. The chain employs TRBV28 and TRBJ2-1, with 7 positions matching TRBD2. Germline V gives CDR1 MDHEN, CDR2 SYDVKM. The CDR3 length is 14 residues. V was clipped by 9 bases and J by 9 bases; unmatched bases: 14. The CDR3 coding sequence is TGTGCCAGTTACCTGCGAGGGAGGGAGGGTGAGCAGTTCTTC. Translated, it gives CASYLRGREGEQFF.

The rearrangement links TRBV7-9 to TRBJ2-1; D is possibly TRBD2 (5 bases). In germline, CDR1 is SEHNR, CDR2 FQNEAQ (reference sequence). This CDR3 region has 14 residues. The V gene lost 3 bases and the J gene lost 2 bases, with 8 bases spanning the gap. CDR3 sequence: CASSFSGTYNEQFF. In DNA form, the CDR3 reads TGTGCCAGCAGCTTCTCCGGGACCTACAATGAGCAGTTCTTC.

The rearrangement links TRBV5-1 to TRBJ1-1; 7 bases align to TRBD1. After removal of 6 bases from V and 1 base from J, the junction contained 6 bases not matched to a gene. The CDR3 is made up of 14 amino acids. Germline loops: CDR1 SGHRS, CDR2 YFSETQ. Here the CDR3 DNA reads TGCGCCAGCAAAGAGGGGGCTGAGAACACTGAAGCTTTCTTT. Encoded protein: CASKEGAENTEAFF.

This clone appeared a few times. Other DNA sequences of this sample code for an identical CDR3. The rearrangement joins TRBV6-1 to TRBJ2-1; a weak D match, TRBD2 (5 bases). CDR1 and CDR2 from the germline V gene are MNHNS and SASEGT. V dropped 5 bases and J dropped 8 bases, with 10 bases sitting between them. The CDR3 runs to 12 residues. The CDR3 DNA is TGTGCCAGCAGTCCCCGCGGGCATGAGCAGTTCTTC. This translates into CASSPRGHEQFF.

This clone was seen only a few times. V and J are TRBV9 and TRBJ2-5; 9 nucleotides align to TRBD1. Trimming cost V 4 bases and J 1 base; bases outside gene matches: 8. Germline V CDR1 and CDR2: SGDLS, YYNGEE. This CDR3 is built from 16 residues. The CDR3 DNA reads TGTGCCAGCAGCCCCAGGACAGGGGTTGGCCAAGAGACCCAGTACTTC. This translates into CASSPRTGVGQETQYF.

The chain combines TRBV6-5 with TRBJ2-7; D is possibly TRBD1 (6 bases). CDR1 is MNHEY and CDR2 is SVGAGI in the germline V gene. CDR3 length: 16 residues. Trimming pared 0 bases from V and 2 bases from J, leaving 14 bases between. CDR3 DNA: TGTGCCAGCAGTTACTCGTCGGCAGGGGACACCTACGAGCAGTACTTC. Encoded protein: CASSYSSAGDTYEQYF.

V and J are TRBV10-1 and TRBJ2-1, with D possibly matching TRBD1 (6 bases). Germline CDR1 reads WNHNN; CDR2 reads SYGVQD (reference sequence). Trimming took 7 bases from V and 9 from J, leaving 16 bases between them. This CDR3 contains 13 residues. The CDR3 loop is CASINDRPPEQFF. CDR3 nucleotide sequence: TGCGCCAGCATCAACGACAGGCCCCCTGAGCAGTTCTTC.

The rearrangement uses TRBV28 and TRBJ2-7; D perhaps matches TRBD1 (6 bases). Trimming pared 3 bases from V and 5 bases from J, leaving 14 bases between. CDR3 length equals 14 residues. Per the germline V gene, CDR1 is MDHEN and CDR2 is SYDVKM. This chain's CDR3 is CASSLGQGFHEQYF. For the CDR3, the DNA is TGTGCCAGCAGTTTGGGGCAGGGGTTCCACGAGCAGTACTTC.

The chain combines TRBV15 with TRBJ1-5; possible D gene TRBD1, 5 bases. Germline V lookup: CDR1 LNHNV, CDR2 YYDKDF (reference sequence). The CDR3 spans 14 residues. Trimming left V 0 bases short and J 7 bases short, with 10 bases between. CDR3 nucleotide sequence: TGTGCCACCAGCAGAGATACAGGCTGGCAGCCCCAGCATTTT. Its translation is CATSRDTGWQPQHF.

This clone was recorded a few times. The V call is TRBV7-9, the J call TRBJ2-1; 9 nucleotides line up with TRBD2. Germline loops: CDR1 SEHNR, CDR2 FQNEAQ (reference sequence). The V segment lost 5 bases and the J segment 3 bases; nucleotides outside the gene matches: 5. The CDR3 spans 15 residues. The CDR3 loop reads CASSKTSGSYNEQFF. CDR3 nucleotides: TGTGCCAGCAGCAAGACTAGCGGAAGCTACAATGAGCAGTTCTTC.

The CDR3 is CASSEKVSGNQPQHF. CDR3 sequence (DNA): TGTGCCAGCAGTGAAAAGGTGTCGGGCAATCAGCCCCAGCATTTT. J is TRBJ1-5 and V is TRBV6-1, with D hard to call. Trimming cost V 2 bases and J 2 bases, with 10 bases left between them. Germline CDR1 reads MNHNS; CDR2 reads SASEGT. CDR3 length: 15 amino acids.

This chain links TRBV5-5 with TRBJ2-2, with D possibly being TRBD2 (5 bases). The CDR3 is 16 amino acids. Trimming pared 4 bases from V and 4 bases from J, leaving 17 bases between. Germline loops: CDR1 SGHKS, CDR2 YYEKEE (reference sequence). CDR3 DNA sequence: TGTGCCAGCAGCAGTTTGACTAATAAAGGCACCGGGGAGCTGTTTTTT. Amino acid sequence: CASSSLTNKGTGELFF.

V gene TRBV5-6 combines with J gene TRBJ2-1; 7 positions match TRBD1. The CDR3 has 16 amino acids. Looked up from germline, CDR1 is SGHDT and CDR2 is YYEEEE. V trimming: 2 bases; J trimming: 8 bases; junction bases outside the gene matches: 13. The CDR3 bases are TGTGCCAGCAGCTTCCCAAGGGACAGTCTGAGCGATGAGCAGTTCTTC. Amino acids: CASSFPRDSLSDEQFF.

The J gene is TRBJ2-1, the V gene TRBV29-1; D is unclear. Germline V gene lookup returns CDR1 SQVTM and CDR2 ANQGSEA. The ends were cut back, 6 bases at V and 2 bases at J, with 8 bases in the middle. The CDR3 loop spans 12 amino acids. Written as DNA, the CDR3 is TGCAGCGTCCCATACCCCTACAATGAGCAGTTCTTC. Translated, it gives CSVPYPYNEQFF.

The V call is TRBV6-6, the J call TRBJ1-1, with 10 bases aligning to TRBD1. The CDR3 contains 14 residues. Germline CDR1 and CDR2: MNHNY and SVGAGI (reference sequence). J gave up 1 base and V 6 bases, and 2 bases lay outside the gene matches. The DNA for the CDR3 is TGTGCCAGCAGGGGACAGGGGAAGAACACTGAAGCTTTCTTT. Encoded protein: CASRGQGKNTEAFF.

In DNA form, the CDR3 reads TGTGCCAGCAGTTACTCTTGGACTGATTCTAACTATGGCTACACCTTC. It encodes CASSYSWTDSNYGYTF. This chain links TRBV6-5 with TRBJ1-2, with D hard to call. The length of the CDR3 is 16 residues. Germline V gene sequence: CDR1 MNHEY, CDR2 SVGAGI. V was pared by 0 bases and J by 0 bases, with 11 bases between.

V is TRBV7-8 and J is TRBJ2-1; TRBD2 matches 12 bases. V was pared by 6 bases and J by 7 bases, with 7 bases of the junction left unmatched. Germline V lookup: CDR1 SGHVS, CDR2 FQNEAQ. The CDR3 loop spans 15 amino acids. CDR3: CASSSTSGRRNEQFF. CDR3 nucleotides: TGTGCCAGCAGTTCGACTAGCGGGAGAAGGAATGAGCAGTTCTTC.

V usage is TRBV19 and J usage is TRBJ2-7; possibly TRBD1 for D (6 bases). V lost 0 bases and J lost 3, with 6 bases in between. Germline CDR1 is LNHDA and CDR2 is SQIVND (reference sequence). This CDR3 comprises 13 residues. This CDR3 reads CASSIEGGYEQYF. Here the CDR3 DNA reads TGTGCCAGTAGTATAGAAGGGGGCTACGAGCAGTACTTC. Variable domain in full (rest from reference TRBV19 and TRBJ2-7): DGGITQSPKYLFRKEGQNVTLSCEQNLNHDAMYWYRQDPGQGLRLIYYSQIVNDFQKGDIAEGYSVSREKKESFPLTVTSAQKNPTAFYLCASSIEGGYEQYFGPGTRLTVT.

This chain joins TRBV27 and TRBJ1-5; D ambiguous. CDR1 is MNHEY, CDR2 SMNVEV, per germline (reference sequence). CDR3 length equals 14 residues. V shed 2 bases and J shed 6 bases, with 11 bases lying between them. CDR3 residues: CASSLVGSGQPQHF. The CDR3 bases are TGTGCCAGCAGTTTAGTGGGTAGCGGTCAGCCCCAGCATTTT.

The gene calls are TRBV7-3 and TRBJ1-1; tentative D call: TRBD1 (6 bases). Germline CDR1 is SGHTA and CDR2 is FQGTGA. Between the trimmed V and J ends, which lost 3 bases and 5 bases, there was a span of 16 bases. The CDR3 is 15 residues long. CDR3 sequence (DNA): TGTGCCAGCAGCTTGGCCTCGGGGGGCAAGACTGAAGCTTTCTTT. It yields the protein CASSLASGGKTEAFF.

The chain carries TRBV18 and TRBJ1-2; the match to TRBD1 covers 7 bases. Germline V CDR1 and CDR2: KGHSH, LQKENI. V shed 3 bases and J 6 bases; nucleotides not matched to a gene: 4. The CDR3 has 13 amino acids. DNA for the CDR3: TGTGCCAGCTCACCTGGGACAGAAAATGGCTACACCTTC. It translates to CASSPGTENGYTF.

With regard to this clone: This sample includes further DNA sequences coding for the same CDR3. The chain uses TRBV5-1 and TRBJ2-1; 8 bases line up with TRBD1. CDR3 length equals 15 residues. The germline V gene has CDR1 SGHRS and CDR2 YFSETQ. V dropped 4 bases and J dropped 1; count of bases not matched to a gene: 4. In DNA form, the CDR3 reads TGCGCCAGCAGCCCCCGGACAGGGTCCTACAATGAGCAGTTCTTC. The encoded protein is CASSPRTGSYNEQFF.

The rearrangement joins TRBV7-9 to TRBJ2-3; D gene ambiguous. Trimming stripped 3 bases from V and 10 bases from J, with 14 bases between. The CDR3 sequence is 13 residues long. Looked up from germline, CDR1 is SEHNR and CDR2 is FQNEAQ (reference sequence). CDR3 DNA sequence: TGTGCCAGCAGCTTGGCGGCCTCTAGTGCGCAGTATTTT. Amino acid sequence: CASSLAASSAQYF.

The chain is built from TRBV6-1 and TRBJ2-1, with D possibly called TRBD1 or TRBD2 (5 bases each). CDR1 and CDR2 (germline): MNHNS, SASEGT. This CDR3 comprises 14 residues. The V gene lost 7 bases and the J gene lost 2 bases, with 12 bases spanning the gap. The CDR3 here is CASMVGTTYNEQFF. DNA for the CDR3: TGTGCCAGCATGGTCGGGACCACCTACAATGAGCAGTTCTTC.

This clone was counted between two and nine times. The rearrangement joins TRBV7-9 to TRBJ2-2; D might be TRBD2 (5 bases). The germline gives CDR1 SEHNR, CDR2 FQNEAQ (reference sequence). The length of the CDR3 is 17 residues. Between the trimmed V and J ends, which lost 7 bases and 3 bases, there was a span of 21 bases. CDR3 in amino acids: CASTDSTAYGDTGELFF. The CDR3 DNA sequence: TGTGCCAGCACCGACTCGACGGCCTACGGGGACACCGGGGAGCTGTTTTTT. The variable domain in full, with the rest retrieved from reference TRBV7-9 and TRBJ2-2, is DTGVSQNPRHKITKRGQNVTFRCDPISEHNRLYWYRQTLGQGPEFLTYFQNEAQLEKSRLLSDRFSAERPKGSFSTLEIQRTEQGDSAMYLCASTDSTAYGDTGELFFGEGSRLTVL.